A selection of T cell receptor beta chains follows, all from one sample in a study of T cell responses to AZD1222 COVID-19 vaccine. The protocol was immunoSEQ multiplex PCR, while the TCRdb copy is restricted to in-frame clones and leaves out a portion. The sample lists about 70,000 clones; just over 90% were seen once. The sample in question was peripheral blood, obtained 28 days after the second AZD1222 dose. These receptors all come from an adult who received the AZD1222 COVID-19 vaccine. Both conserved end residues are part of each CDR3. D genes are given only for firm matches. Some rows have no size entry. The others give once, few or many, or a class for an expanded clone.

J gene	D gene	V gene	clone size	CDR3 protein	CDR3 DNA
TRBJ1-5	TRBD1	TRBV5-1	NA	CASRGLRDRAYQPQHF	TGCGCCAGCAGGGGACTCCGGGACAGGGCTTATCAGCCCCAGCATTTT
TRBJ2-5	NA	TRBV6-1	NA	CASSEARQVKGETQYF	TGTGCCAGCAGTGAAGCGCGACAGGTGAAAGGAGAGACCCAGTACTTC
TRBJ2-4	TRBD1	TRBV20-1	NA	CSAMDRWIQYF	TGCAGTGCTATGGACAGGTGGATTCAGTACTTC
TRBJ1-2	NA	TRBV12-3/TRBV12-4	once	CASSWGDGYGYTF	TGTGCCAGCAGTTGGGGTGACGGGTATGGCTACACCTTC
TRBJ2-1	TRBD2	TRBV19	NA	CASSLAGAGIEQFF	TGTGCCAGTAGCCTAGCGGGAGCGGGGATTGAGCAGTTCTTC
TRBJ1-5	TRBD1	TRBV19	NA	CASSMFRGNSNQPQHF	TGTGCCAGTAGTATGTTCAGGGGGAATAGCAATCAGCCCCAGCATTTT
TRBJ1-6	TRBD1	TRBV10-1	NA	CASFRDRGLPLHF	TGCGCCAGCTTTAGGGACAGAGGATTACCCCTCCACTTT
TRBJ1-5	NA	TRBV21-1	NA	CASSNQAVPMNQPQHF	TGTGCCAGCAGCAACCAGGCAGTCCCCATGAATCAGCCCCAGCATTTT
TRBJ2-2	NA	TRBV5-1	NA	CASSFSRGTGELFF	TGCGCCAGCAGCTTTTCTCGGGGAACCGGGGAGCTGTTTTTT
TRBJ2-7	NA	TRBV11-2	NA	CASSFGGKEQYF	TGTGCCAGCAGCTTCGGAGGGAAGGAGCAGTACTTC
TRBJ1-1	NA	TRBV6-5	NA	CASRRGWGLGTEAFF	TGTGCCAGCCGCCGCGGGTGGGGGTTGGGGACTGAAGCTTTCTTT
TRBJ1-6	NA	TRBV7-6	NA	CASSLSRSGNSPLHF	TGTGCCAGCAGCTTAAGTCGATCGGGTAATTCACCCCTCCACTTT
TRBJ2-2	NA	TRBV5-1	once	CASSLTVTGELFF	TGCGCCAGCAGCTTGACGGTCACCGGGGAGCTGTTTTTT
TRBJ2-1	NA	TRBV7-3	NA	CASSPVGGSYNEQFF	TGTGCCAGCTCCCCCGTTGGGGGCTCCTACAATGAGCAGTTCTTC
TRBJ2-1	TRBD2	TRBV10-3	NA	CATHSAGGEIIYNEQFF	TGTGCCACCCATTCAGCGGGGGGCGAAATAATCTACAATGAGCAGTTCTTC
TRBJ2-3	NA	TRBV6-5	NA	CASSTMGLGTDTQYF	TGTGCCAGCAGCACCATGGGGTTGGGGACAGATACGCAGTATTTT